The next 14 T cell receptor beta chains were all read from a single sample in a study of T and B cells in COVID-19 patients. Blood genomic DNA input for TRB amplification was about 250-500 ng. Multiplex PCR with BIOMED2 TRB-A/B primer pools amplified TRB rearrangements. TCRdb ran MiXCR on the multiplex PCR reads and lists one entry per CDR3 protein. Among approximately 6,000 distinct CDR3 sequences listed, approximately 25% were seen once. The sample consisted of blood. These receptors all stem from a human donor with active COVID-19.

This clonotype is termed medium-sized. This chain uses TRBV19 with TRBJ1-2; 7 bases line up with TRBD1. Germline trimming cut 4 bases from V and 8 bases from J; bases unmatched to any gene: 7. Per germline, CDR1 LNHDA and CDR2 SQIVND (reference sequence). The CDR3 totals 13 residues. CDR3 sequence reads: CASSTDRVGGYTF. Written as DNA, the CDR3 is TGTGCCAGTAGTACCGACAGGGTTGGCGGCTACACCTTC. The whole variable domain, remainder taken from reference TRBV19 and TRBJ1-2, is DGGITQSPKYLFRKEGQNVTLSCEQNLNHDAMYWYRQDPGQGLRLIYYSQIVNDFQKGDIAEGYSVSREKKESFPLTVTSAQKNPTAFYLCASSTDRVGGYTFGSGTRLTVV.

V and J are TRBV29-1 and TRBJ2-7, with 10 bases matching TRBD1. Judging by the DNA end, TRBJ2-1 fits better; the J call may be wrong. There are 13 residues in the CDR3. Germline CDR1 SQVTM, CDR2 ANQGSEA. CDR3 in amino acids: CSVGTGAYNEQFF. CDR3 DNA: TGCAGCGTAGGGACAGGGGCCTACAATGAGCAGTTCTTC.

The rearrangement joins TRBV6-4 to TRBJ2-1; tentative D call: TRBD2 (5 bases). The CDR3 covers 15 residues. Germline V lookup: CDR1 MRHNA, CDR2 SNTAGT. Trimming shortened V by 5 bases and J by 0 bases, and 11 bases separated the two germline ends. The CDR3 DNA follows: TGTGCCAGCAGTCGTGGAGCGGACTCCTACAATGAGCAGTTCTTC. This translates into CASSRGADSYNEQFF.

In this sample, this clonotype is medium-sized. The J gene is TRBJ2-4, the V gene TRBV30; no reliable D call. The CDR3 is made up of 14 amino acids. Trimming pared 2 bases from V and 4 bases from J, leaving 12 bases between. Germline V gene lookup returns CDR1 GTSNPN and CDR2 SVGIG (reference sequence). This CDR3 reads CAWSRFGLKNIQYF. CDR3 in DNA: TGTGCCTGGAGTAGGTTTGGGCTAAAAAACATTCAGTACTTC.

The chain links TRBV20-1 to TRBJ2-7; D is possibly TRBD2 (6 bases). Germline V gene data show CDR1 as DFQATT and CDR2 as SNEGSKA (reference sequence). The V end lost 5 bases, the J end lost 3 bases, and 11 bases lay between the germline ends. The CDR3 length is 12 residues. The chain's CDR3 is CSAGGSLYEQYF. CDR3 nucleotide sequence: TGCAGTGCTGGGGGGTCCCTCTACGAGCAGTACTTC.

This clonotype is deemed medium-sized. The chain carries TRBV19 and TRBJ1-2, with 10 positions matching TRBD1. From germline, CDR1 is LNHDA and CDR2 SQIVND (reference sequence). The CDR3 sequence is 15 residues long. The V gene end was trimmed by 9 bases and the J gene end by 4 bases; junction bases not matched to a gene: 11. The CDR3 DNA sequence: TGTGCCAGCAATCATCCGGGACAGGGGATCTATGGCTACACCTTC. Its protein is CASNHPGQGIYGYTF.

This clonotype was found a few times. CDR3 sequence (DNA): TGTGCCAGCAGCGAGAACAGGAGGGGATCAGGTGGCTACACCTTC. Amino acid sequence: CASSENRRGSGGYTF. This chain links TRBV5-6 with TRBJ1-2; tentatively, D is TRBD1 (5 bases). V shed 4 bases and J shed 7 bases, with 20 bases lying between them. The CDR3 is made up of 15 amino acids. Germline CDR1 and CDR2: SGHDT and YYEEEE.

By its share, this clonotype is medium-sized. This chain connects TRBV29-1 to TRBJ1-2; D gene ambiguous. V was cut by 3 bases and J by 3 bases, with 11 bases left in between. Germline loops: CDR1 SQVTM, CDR2 ANQGSEA. This CDR3 comprises 13 residues. CDR3 loop: CSVDKFIDYGYTF. The CDR3 DNA sequence: TGCAGCGTTGACAAGTTTATCGACTATGGCTACACCTTC.

The chain links TRBV11-1 to TRBJ1-1; 8 bases fit TRBD1. The CDR3 is 17 residues long. Germline loops: CDR1 SGHAT, CDR2 FQDESV (reference sequence). The V and J ends lost 4 bases and 4 bases, in that order; junction bases with no gene match: 14. The CDR3 sequence: CASSSTGVGTSGTEAFF. As DNA, the CDR3 is TGTGCCAGCAGCTCGACAGGGGTTGGGACCAGTGGCACTGAAGCTTTCTTT.

This clonotype appeared a few times. V is TRBV11-2 and J is TRBJ2-3; D is unclear. V gave up 5 bases and J gave up 3 bases, with 15 bases separating them. Germline V gene data show CDR1 as SGHAT and CDR2 as FQNNGV. The CDR3 length is 15 residues. CDR3 DNA: TGTGCCAGCAGCCAGAGACGGTCTATAACAGATACGCAGTATTTT. This sequence encodes CASSQRRSITDTQYF. The full variable domain, with the rest looked up from reference TRBV11-2 and TRBJ2-3, is EAGVAQSPRYKIIEKRQSVAFWCNPISGHATLYWYQQILGQGPKLLIQFQNNGVVDDSQLPKDRFSAERLKGVDSTLKIQPAKLEDSAVYLCASSQRRSITDTQYFGPGTRLTVL.

CDR3 DNA sequence: TGTGCCAGCAGCCTACTGAGTGGTGAAGAGACCCAGTACTTC. Amino acid sequence: CASSLLSGEETQYF. The chain recombines TRBV7-6 with TRBJ2-5; D not certain. The germline V gene encodes CDR1 SGHVS and CDR2 FNYEAQ. The CDR3 runs 14 residues. V was shortened by 5 bases and J by 3 bases, with 13 bases between the two germline ends.

This clonotype is judged medium-sized. The CDR3 loop reads CASRTERGAGNEQFF. Written as DNA, the CDR3 is TGCGCCAGCAGGACGGAACGGGGGGCCGGCAATGAGCAGTTCTTC. This chain connects TRBV5-1 to TRBJ2-1, with D maybe TRBD2 (7 bases). This CDR3 is built from 15 residues. Trimming removed 5 bases from V and 6 bases from J, with 18 bases in between. The germline V gene encodes CDR1 SGHRS and CDR2 YFSETQ.

Within the sample, this clonotype is medium-sized. The chain recombines TRBV11-2 with TRBJ2-3; D tentatively reads TRBD1 or TRBD2 (5 bases each). The CDR3 runs to 15 residues. Germline CDR1 and CDR2: SGHAT and FQNNGV. The ends were cut back, 5 bases at V and 1 base at J, with 13 bases in the middle. CDR3 region: CASSTHRDRTDTQYF. The CDR3, as DNA: TGTGCCAGCAGCACACACCGGGACCGCACAGATACGCAGTATTTT.

This clonotype was recorded a few times. V usage is TRBV7-6 and J usage is TRBJ2-3, with D possibly TRBD2 on 5 matching bases. The length of the CDR3 is 13 residues. V shed 1 base and J shed 4 bases, with 6 bases lying between them. Per the germline V gene, CDR1 is SGHVS and CDR2 is FNYEAQ. This chain's CDR3 is CASSLVEADTQYF. The CDR3 DNA follows: TGTGCCAGCAGCTTAGTGGAGGCAGATACGCAGTATTTT.